What follows are 13 T cell receptor beta chains derived from one specimen sequenced in a study of T cells in Graves' hyperthyroidism and ophthalmopathy. The investigators amplified TCR beta CDR3 regions from RNA transcripts. First-round RT-PCR of the TCR CDR3 relied on the HTBI primer set. TCRdb independently ran MiXCR on the multiplex PCR reads; one entry per CDR3 protein. The sample has about 370,000 distinct CDR3 sequences; roughly 15% are singletons. The sample consisted of blood. The receptors come from a woman aged 60-75 years with Graves' ophthalmopathy.

This clonotype was recorded many times. This chain links TRBV3-1 with TRBJ2-5; 8 positions agree with TRBD2. The V and J ends lost 4 bases and 4 bases, in that order; junction bases with no gene match: 11. The CDR3 totals 16 residues. CDR1 LGHDT and CDR2 YNNKEL come from the germline V gene (reference sequence). CDR3 sequence reads: CASSLRLSGIGETQYF. In DNA form, the CDR3 reads TGTGCCAGCAGCCTCCGACTTAGCGGGATCGGAGAGACCCAGTACTTC.

In its sample, this clonotype was seen many times. The V call is TRBV20-1, the J call TRBJ2-1; 13 bases are a match to TRBD2. The CDR3 loop spans 15 amino acids. Germline V gene data show CDR1 as DFQATT and CDR2 as SNEGSKA (reference sequence). V shed 0 bases and J 6 bases; nucleotides not matched to a gene: 2. CDR3 DNA: TGCAGTGCTAGAGAGGGACTAGCGGGAACCAATGAGCAGTTCTTC. Protein sequence: CSAREGLAGTNEQFF.

Comment on this clonotype: A much larger clone lies a single base off, so this may be a read error. The chain is built from TRBV12-3 or TRBV12-4 and TRBJ2-1; 9 positions agree with TRBD1. The CDR3 length is 14 residues. The CDR3 here is CAGSPGTGSPEQFF. The DNA of the CDR3 is TGTGCCGGCAGCCCCGGGACAGGGTCGCCTGAGCAGTTCTTC.

At least ten counts were recorded for this clonotype. Sequence at one end of the junction differs from germline and may be a read error. The V call is TRBV12-3 or TRBV12-4, the J call TRBJ2-6; no clear D gene. The CDR3 extends over 13 amino acids. The CDR3 is CASSLAGANVLTF. The CDR3 DNA reads TGTGCCAGCAGCTTAGCTGGGGCCAACGTCCTGACTTTC.

This clonotype was seen a handful of times. J is TRBJ2-3 and V is TRBV14, with 7 positions matching TRBD2. CDR1 and CDR2 (germline): SGHDN, FVKESK. J was trimmed by 0 bases and V by 2 bases; bases with no gene match: 11. The CDR3 runs 18 residues. The CDR3 DNA sequence: TGTGCCAGCAGCCAAACGGGGAGGGGCAGGACTAGCACAGATACGCAGTATTTT. Its translation is CASSQTGRGRTSTDTQYF.

This clonotype was recorded many times. The chain joins TRBV4-1 to TRBJ2-7, with D maybe TRBD2 (5 bases). This CDR3 has 13 residues. The germline V gene encodes CDR1 MGHRA and CDR2 YSYEKL. Trimming removed 1 base at V and 7 bases at J, with 11 bases between. CDR3 DNA: TGCGCCAGCAGCCAAGGAGGGCCAAGGGAGCAGTACTTC. This translates into CASSQGGPREQYF.

This clonotype was counted ten times or more. The chain uses TRBV28 and TRBJ2-2; no clear D gene. From germline, CDR1 is MDHEN and CDR2 SYDVKM. The length of the CDR3 is 13 residues. V was cut by 3 bases and J by 4 bases, with 6 bases left in between. CDR3 DNA: TGTGCCAGCAGTTTGTTCAGCACCGGGGAGCTGTTTTTT. Encoded protein: CASSLFSTGELFF.

CDR3 in DNA: TGTGCCAGCAGCCCCCGGGACAGGGGGCTCCCTAAGCGGGAGGCCCCAAACACCGGGGAGCTGTTTTTT. Amino acid sequence: CASSPRDRGLPKREAPNTGELFF. The genes are TRBV7-9 and TRBJ2-2; 12 positions agree with TRBD1. Per germline, CDR1 SEHNR and CDR2 FQNEAQ (reference sequence). This CDR3 region has 23 residues. Trimming at V came to 5 bases and at J to 2 bases, leaving 24 bases not matched to a gene.

The chain links TRBV13 to TRBJ2-2, with a possible D match to TRBD2 (6 bases). CDR1 and CDR2 from the germline V gene are PRHDT and FYEKMQ (reference sequence). Trimming pared 3 bases from V and 7 bases from J, leaving 15 bases between. The CDR3 runs 15 residues. CDR3 protein: CASSFRGAGGGELFF. CDR3 bases: TGTGCCAGCAGCTTTAGGGGAGCGGGCGGCGGGGAGCTGTTTTTT. Filled out from reference TRBV13 and TRBJ2-2, the complete variable domain reads AAGVIQSPRHLIKEKRETATLKCYPIPRHDTVYWYQQGPGQDPQFLISFYEKMQSDKGSIPDRFSAQQFSDYHSELNMSSLELGDSALYFCASSFRGAGGGELFFGEGSRLTVL.

This clonotype was recorded a few times. The CDR3 bases are TGCAGTGCTAGCGAGACAGGGGGCTCCTCGAGCTCTGGAAACACCATATATTTT. It translates to CSASETGGSSSSGNTIYF. The rearrangement uses TRBV20-1 and TRBJ1-3; TRBD1 aligns across 10 bases. The germline CDR1 and CDR2 sequences are DFQATT and SNEGSKA (reference sequence). The V segment lost 3 bases and the J segment 0 bases; nucleotides outside the gene matches: 11. This CDR3 has 18 amino acids.

This chain uses TRBV12-3 or TRBV12-4 with TRBJ1-4, with 7 bases lining up with TRBD1. This CDR3 is 19 amino acids long. V trimming: 3 bases; J trimming: 0 bases; junction bases outside the gene matches: 13. For the CDR3, the DNA is TGTGCCAGCAGTTTCTCCCTCGCCGGGACAGCTGCAACTAATGAAAAACTGTTTTTT. It encodes CASSFSLAGTAATNEKLFF.

Ten or more counts support this clonotype. The chain uses TRBV2 and TRBJ1-5; TRBD1 is a possible D gene (6 bases). Per germline, CDR1 SNHLY and CDR2 FYNNEI. V lost 4 bases and J lost 3, with 16 bases in between. This CDR3 contains 16 residues. CDR3 amino acids: CASSVGPRDNNQPQHF. As DNA, the CDR3 is TGTGCCAGCAGTGTGGGTCCCCGGGACAACAATCAGCCCCAGCATTTT.

This clonotype was counted at least ten times. The chain is built from TRBV2 and TRBJ2-5; D gene ambiguous. Looked up from germline, CDR1 is SNHLY and CDR2 is FYNNEI. Trimming stripped 6 bases from V and 4 bases from J, with 9 bases between. This CDR3 contains 12 residues. As DNA, the CDR3 is TGTGCCAGCAGGACGGGTCTAGAGACCCAGTACTTC. Protein: CASRTGLETQYF.